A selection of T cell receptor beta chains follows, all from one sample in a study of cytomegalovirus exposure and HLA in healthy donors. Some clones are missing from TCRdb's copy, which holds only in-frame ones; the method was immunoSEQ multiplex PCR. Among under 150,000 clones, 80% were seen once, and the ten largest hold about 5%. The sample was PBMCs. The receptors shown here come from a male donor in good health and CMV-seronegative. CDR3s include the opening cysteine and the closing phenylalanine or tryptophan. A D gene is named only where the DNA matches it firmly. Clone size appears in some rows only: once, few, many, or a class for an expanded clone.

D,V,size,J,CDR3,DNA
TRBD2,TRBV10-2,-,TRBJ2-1,CASSESLAGNEQFF,TGCGCCAGCAGTGAGAGCTTAGCGGGCAATGAGCAGTTCTTC
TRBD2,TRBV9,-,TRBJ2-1,CASSVGGRGGDEQFF,TGTGCCAGCAGCGTAGGCGGGCGGGGGGGCGATGAGCAGTTCTTC
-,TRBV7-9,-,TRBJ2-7,CASSWPGLPYEQYF,TGTGCCAGCAGCTGGCCGGGACTCCCTTACGAGCAGTACTTC
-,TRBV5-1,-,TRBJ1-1,CASSPEGGEAFF,TGCGCCAGCAGCCCGGAGGGAGGTGAAGCTTTCTTT
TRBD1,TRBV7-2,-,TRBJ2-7,CASSADRGRNEQYF,TGTGCCAGCAGTGCGGACAGGGGGCGAAACGAGCAGTACTTC
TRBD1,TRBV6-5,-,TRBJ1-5,CASRENPGGHQPQHF,TGTGCCAGCAGGGAGAACCCAGGGGGCCATCAGCCCCAGCATTTT
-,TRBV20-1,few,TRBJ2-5,CSAERGETQYF,TGCAGTGCCGAACGCGGAGAGACCCAGTACTTC
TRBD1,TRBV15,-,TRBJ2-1,CATSRDGRTGAVEQFF,TGTGCCACCAGCAGAGATGGTCGAACAGGGGCGGTTGAGCAGTTCTTC
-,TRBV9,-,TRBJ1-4,CASSPTVQNEKLFF,TGTGCCAGCAGCCCGACAGTCCAAAATGAAAAACTGTTTTTT
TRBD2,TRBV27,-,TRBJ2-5,CASSPRGGGAQETQYF,TGTGCCAGCAGTCCTCGGGGGGGAGGGGCCCAAGAGACCCAGTACTTC
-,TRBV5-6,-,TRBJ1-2,CASSLGRGYGYTF,TGTGCCAGCAGCTTGGGCAGAGGTTATGGCTACACCTTC
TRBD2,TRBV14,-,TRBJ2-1,CASSLRDYGNEQFF,TGTGCCAGCAGCCTCCGGGACTATGGAAATGAGCAGTTCTTC
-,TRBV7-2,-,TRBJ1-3,CASSLAFGGGSGNTIYF,TGTGCCAGCAGCTTAGCGTTTGGGGGGGGCTCTGGAAACACCATATATTTT
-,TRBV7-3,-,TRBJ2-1,CASSFSGSPYNEQFF,TGTGCCAGCAGCTTCAGCGGATCCCCCTACAATGAGCAGTTCTTC
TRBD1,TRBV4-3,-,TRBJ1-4,CASSHTYPDRAKTKKLFF,TGCGCCAGCAGCCACACCTACCCGGACAGGGCGAAAACTAAAAAACTGTTTTTT
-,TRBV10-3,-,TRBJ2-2,CAISESAGTGELFF,TGTGCCATCAGTGAGTCGGCAGGCACCGGGGAGCTGTTTTTT
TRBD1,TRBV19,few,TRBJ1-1,CASSYVDRATEAFF,TGTGCCAGTAGCTATGTGGACAGGGCGACTGAAGCTTTCTTT
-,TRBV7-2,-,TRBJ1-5,CASSLAPVQPQHF,TGTGCCAGCAGCTTAGCGCCGGTTCAGCCCCAGCATTTT
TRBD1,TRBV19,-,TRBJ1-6,CASRTTGGRSPLHF,TGTGCCAGTAGGACCACAGGGGGCAGGTCACCCCTCCACTTT
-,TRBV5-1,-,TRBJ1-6,CASSDTSVRPSPLHF,TGCGCCAGCAGCGACACCTCAGTTCGGCCTTCACCCCTCCACTTT
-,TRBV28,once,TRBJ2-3,CASRDSLTSTDTQYF,TGTGCCAGCAGGGACTCACTCACTAGCACAGATACGCAGTATTTT
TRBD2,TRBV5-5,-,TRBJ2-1,CASLLGGVNEQFF,TGTGCCAGCCTCCTGGGAGGGGTTAATGAGCAGTTCTTC
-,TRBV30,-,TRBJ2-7,CAWSPETLTYNEQYF,TGTGCCTGGAGCCCGGAGACTTTGACGTACAACGAGCAGTACTTC
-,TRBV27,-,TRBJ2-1,CASSMVSSYNEQFF,TGTGCCAGCAGTATGGTTAGCTCCTACAATGAGCAGTTCTTC
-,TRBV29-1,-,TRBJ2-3,CSVLPGLIDTQYF,TGCAGCGTCCTACCAGGTCTGATAGATACGCAGTATTTT
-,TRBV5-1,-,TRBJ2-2,CASSLGGSYTGELFF,TGCGCCAGCAGCTTGGGAGGGTCTTACACCGGGGAGCTGTTTTTT
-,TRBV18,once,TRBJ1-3,CASSPPGRGAGNTIYF,TGTGCCAGCTCACCGCCCGGCCGCGGGGCTGGAAACACCATATATTTT
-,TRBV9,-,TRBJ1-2,CASSVVSGAGGYTF,TGTGCCAGCAGCGTAGTCTCAGGGGCCGGCGGCTACACCTTC
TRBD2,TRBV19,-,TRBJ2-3,CASSIIGGADTQYF,TGTGCCAGTAGTATTATTGGGGGGGCAGATACGCAGTATTTT
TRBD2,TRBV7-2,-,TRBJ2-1,CASSSGTSGGNEQFF,TGTGCCAGCAGCTCGGGGACTAGCGGGGGCAATGAGCAGTTCTTC
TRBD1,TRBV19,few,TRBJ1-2,CASRPGQGNYGYTF,TGTGCCAGTAGACCGGGACAGGGGAACTATGGCTACACCTTC
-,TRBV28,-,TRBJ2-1,CASSTWFEGEGGDRQFF,TGTGCCAGCAGCACATGGTTTGAGGGGGAGGGCGGGGACCGGCAGTTCTTC
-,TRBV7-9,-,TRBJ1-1,CASSDIRGGTEAFF,TGTGCCAGCAGCGACATCCGGGGGGGCACTGAAGCTTTCTTT
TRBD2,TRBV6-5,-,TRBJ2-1,CASSLSGGLDGEQFF,TGTGCCAGCAGTCTTAGCGGGGGCCTAGACGGTGAGCAGTTCTTC
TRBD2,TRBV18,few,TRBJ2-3,CASSSSTSGVTDTQYF,TGTGCCAGCTCATCTTCGACTAGCGGGGTAACAGATACGCAGTATTTT
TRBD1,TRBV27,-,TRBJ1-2,CASRRTGSNGYTF,TGTGCCAGCAGGCGGACAGGGTCTAATGGCTACACCTTC
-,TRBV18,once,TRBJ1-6,CASRQLFNSPLHF,TGTGCCAGCCGACAGCTCTTCAATTCACCCCTCCACTTT
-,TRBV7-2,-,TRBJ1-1,CASSPGRYMNTEAFF,TGTGCCAGCAGCCCGGGTCGGTATATGAACACTGAAGCTTTCTTT
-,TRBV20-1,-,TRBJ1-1,CSANRVTEAFF,TGCAGTGCTAACAGGGTTACTGAAGCTTTCTTT
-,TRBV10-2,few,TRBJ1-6,CASSGGNSPLHF,TGCGCCAGCAGTGGAGGAAATTCACCCCTCCACTTT
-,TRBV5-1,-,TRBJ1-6,CASSLGPAADSPLHF,TGCGCCAGCAGCTTGGGGCCGGCGGCGGATTCACCCCTCCACTTT
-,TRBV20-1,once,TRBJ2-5,CSLTRETQYF,TGCAGTTTGACTAGAGAGACCCAGTACTTC
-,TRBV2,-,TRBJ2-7,CASRPASSSYEQYF,TGTGCCAGCAGGCCGGCTAGCTCCTCCTACGAGCAGTACTTC
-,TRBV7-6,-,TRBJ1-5,CASSLGEGDRSNQPQHF,TGTGCCAGCAGCTTAGGGGAGGGAGATCGGAGCAATCAGCCCCAGCATTTT
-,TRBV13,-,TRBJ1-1,CASAYLMVTEAFF,TGTGCCAGCGCCTACCTCATGGTCACTGAAGCTTTCTTT
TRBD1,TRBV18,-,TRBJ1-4,CASSPDLGQRNEKLFF,TGTGCCAGCTCACCAGATCTGGGACAGCGGAATGAAAAACTGTTTTTT
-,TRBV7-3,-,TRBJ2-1,CASSSGGEQFF,TGTGCCAGCAGCTCCGGGGGTGAGCAGTTCTTC